A single sample is the source of the 5 T cell receptor beta chains below, sequenced in a study of T cell responses to AZD1222 COVID-19 vaccine. Some clones are missing from TCRdb's copy, which holds only in-frame ones; the method was immunoSEQ multiplex PCR. The sample holds about 150,000 clones, about nine tenths seen once. Sequences were derived from peripheral blood, sampled on day 0 of AZD1222 vaccination. All receptors come from an adult in good health.

This clone was seen once. The chain employs TRBV5-1 and TRBJ1-1; D gene uncertain. The CDR3 covers 11 residues. The germline V gene has CDR1 SGHRS and CDR2 YFSETQ. V lost 4 bases, J lost 7 bases, and 8 bases lay in between. The CDR3 DNA follows: TGCGCCAGCAGCGGGGAGGTTGAAGCTTTCTTT. Translation gives CASSGEVEAFF.

The sample holds one count of this clone. The genes are TRBV19 and TRBJ2-1, with 7 bases that match TRBD2. The germline CDR1 and CDR2 sequences are LNHDA and SQIVND (reference sequence). V lost 3 bases to trimming and J lost 3 bases; unmatched junction nucleotides: 8. The CDR3 is made up of 16 amino acids. The CDR3 DNA is TGTGCCAGTAGTATTCAGGCCGGGGGGTTCTACAATGAGCAGTTCTTC. Its protein is CASSIQAGGFYNEQFF.

CDR3 in DNA: TGTGCCACCAGTGATCCGGGCAATCAGCCCCAGCATTTT. Translation: CATSDPGNQPQHF. The chain couples TRBV24-1 to TRBJ1-5; no reliable D call. CDR3 length: 13 residues. Trimming shortened V by 3 bases and J by 2 bases, and 4 bases separated the two germline ends. Germline V CDR1 and CDR2: KGHDR, SFDVKD.

The chain joins TRBV7-3 to TRBJ2-3; TRBD2 aligns across 11 bases. With 2 bases clipped from V and 5 bases from J, the junction kept 0 bases outside the gene matches. The CDR3 runs to 14 residues. In germline, CDR1 is SGHTA, CDR2 FQGTGA. This chain's CDR3 is CASSLGTSGDTQYF. Written as DNA, the CDR3 is TGTGCCAGCAGCTTAGGGACTAGCGGAGATACGCAGTATTTT. The full variable domain, in which reference TRBV7-3 and TRBJ2-3 provide the parts outside the CDR3, is GAGVSQTPSNKVTEKGKYVELRCDPISGHTALYWYRQSLGQGPEFLIYFQGTGAADDSGLPNDRFFAVRPEGSVSTLKIQRTERGDSAVYLCASSLGTSGDTQYFGPGTRLTVL.

The chain links TRBV7-2 to TRBJ2-2; TRBD1 might be the D (6 bases). The CDR3 consists of 14 residues. CDR1 is SGHTA, CDR2 FQGNSA, per germline. V gave up 6 bases and J gave up 6 bases, with 14 bases separating them. The CDR3 nucleotides are TGTGCCAGCAGTCCTAATGGGGGCGCCGGGGAGCTGTTTTTT. Its protein product is CASSPNGGAGELFF.